These T cell receptor beta chains were read from a single sample in a study of vaccination effects on CD4 cells after COVID-19. These receptors have no known antigen. Profiling relied on immunoSEQ multiplex PCR, and the TCRdb table lists in-frame clones only, not all of them. Of nearly 35,000 clones listed, roughly 72% are singletons. Sample: CD4+ T cells from PBMCs cultured with HCoV-OC43 spike peptides, taken before COVID-19 vaccination. These receptors originate from a human donor who received a COVID-19 vaccine. CDR3s include the opening cysteine and the closing phenylalanine or tryptophan. Fields, in order: V gene, J gene, D gene, clone size, CDR3 DNA, CDR3 protein. A D gene is named only where the DNA matches it firmly. Expanded clones get a size class; other rows say once, few or many, or leave the size out.

TRBV15	TRBJ1-5	-	once	TGTGCCACCAGCAGAGTGGCGGGGGCGGATCAGCCCCAGCATTTT	CATSRVAGADQPQHF
TRBV28	TRBJ1-2	-	-	TGTGCCAGCAGTTGGCCAGGGCACTTATATGGCTACACCTTC	CASSWPGHLYGYTF
TRBV5-4	TRBJ2-1	TRBD2	-	TGTGCCAGCAGCTCTAGCGGGAGGGCCGGCAATGAGCAGTTCTTC	CASSSSGRAGNEQFF
TRBV21-1	TRBJ2-7	-	-	TGTGCCAGCAGCAAATGGGGGACCTTCAAATCAAACTACTACGAGCAGTACTTC	CASSKWGTFKSNYYEQYF
TRBV10-3	TRBJ1-1	-	-	TGTGCCATCAGTGGGAAGTCAACAGGGAACACTGAAGCTTTCTTT	CAISGKSTGNTEAFF
TRBV6-6	TRBJ1-1	-	-	TGTGCCAGCGCCTACCCAGGGAACACTGAAGCTTTCTTT	CASAYPGNTEAFF
TRBV7-2	TRBJ1-3	TRBD1	-	TGTGCCAGCAGCTCTCAGGACAGGAAGGCTGGAAACACCATATATTTT	CASSSQDRKAGNTIYF
TRBV9	TRBJ2-5	TRBD2	-	TGTGCCAGCAGCGTAACGGGGGGGCGAGAGACCCAGTACTTC	CASSVTGGRETQYF
TRBV30	TRBJ1-3	TRBD1	-	TGTGCCTGGGCCCTGGGGACAGGGGCCGGAAACACCATATATTTT	CAWALGTGAGNTIYF
TRBV5-4	TRBJ1-2	-	-	TGTGCCAGCAGCTTGGTTGGGGGGCACGGCTATGGCTACACCTTC	CASSLVGGHGYGYTF
TRBV6-5	TRBJ2-7	TRBD1	-	TGTGCCAGCAGTTACTCCGTACAGGGGACCTACGAGCAGTACTTC	CASSYSVQGTYEQYF
TRBV5-4	TRBJ1-2	TRBD1	-	TGTGCCAGCAGCTTGTCGGGGACAGGAATATATGGCTACACCTTC	CASSLSGTGIYGYTF
TRBV6-1	TRBJ2-5	TRBD1	-	TGTGCCAGCAGTGTTATGAATAGGGGACAGGGGATTGGGACCCAGTACTTC	CASSVMNRGQGIGTQYF
TRBV3-1/TRBV3-2	TRBJ1-2	-	-	TGTGCCAGCAGCCAAGGGCCACACTATGGCTACACCTTC	CASSQGPHYGYTF
TRBV7-7	TRBJ2-3	-	-	TGTGCTAGCAGCCAAAGCAGTATCCCGTCGGCAGATACGCAGTATTTT	CASSQSSIPSADTQYF
TRBV29-1	TRBJ1-2	TRBD1	-	TGCAGCGTTAGCCGCGGGACAGGGTATGGCTACACCTTC	CSVSRGTGYGYTF
TRBV2	TRBJ2-3	-	-	TGTGCCACCATACTTTGGGAAGAAGATACGCAGTATTTT	CATILWEEDTQYF
TRBV28	TRBJ2-2	-	-	TGTGCCAGCACCCTCCATGGACTTTCGAACACCGGGGAGCTGTTTTTT	CASTLHGLSNTGELFF
TRBV4-2	TRBJ1-4	-	-	TGTGCCAGCAGCCCGGAGGGAACGAGGGATGAAAAACTGTTTTTT	CASSPEGTRDEKLFF
TRBV2	TRBJ1-6	TRBD1	-	TGTGCCAGCAGGCGGGACAGTCCAGTCTTTTCACCCCTCCACTTT	CASRRDSPVFSPLHF
TRBV12-5	TRBJ1-2	-	-	TGTGCTAGAGAGGAGGGTGGGTGGGGCGCCGACTATGGCTACACCTTC	CAREEGGWGADYGYTF
TRBV4-2	TRBJ1-5	-	-	TGTGCCAGCAGCCAAGGAACGGTTTGGGGTAGCGCATCCCAGCATTTT	CASSQGTVWGSASQHF
TRBV10-3	TRBJ2-7	-	-	TGTGCCACCCAGCAGGGATCCTACGAGCAGTACTTC	CATQQGSYEQYF
TRBV5-4	TRBJ2-7	TRBD2	-	TGTGCCAGCAGCTTCCGGGGGGGGGAGTACGAGCAGTACTTC	CASSFRGGEYEQYF
TRBV20-1	TRBJ2-1	TRBD2	-	TGCAGTGCTAGTTCCCCAAACAGCGGGAGTCGGGCCAATGAGCAGTTCTTC	CSASSPNSGSRANEQFF
TRBV19	TRBJ1-2	TRBD1	once	TGTGCCAGTAGTCCTCGACAGGGAATGGGCTACACCTTC	CASSPRQGMGYTF
TRBV20-1	TRBJ2-1	TRBD1	few	TGCAGTGCTAGTAGGGGGCCGCTGGTTGGAAATGAGCAGTTCTTC	CSASRGPLVGNEQFF
TRBV4-1	TRBJ2-2	TRBD2	few	TGCGCCAGCAGCCGCGGACGGGGAGGGGATGTAAACACCGGGGAGCTGTTTTTT	CASSRGRGGDVNTGELFF
TRBV18	TRBJ1-1	-	once	TGTGCCAGCTCACAGGTAGCTGGGGGCACTGAAGCTTTCTTT	CASSQVAGGTEAFF
TRBV25-1	TRBJ2-7	-	-	TGTGCCAGCAGGGGAATGGGCTCCTACGAGCAGTACTTC	CASRGMGSYEQYF
TRBV3-1/TRBV3-2	TRBJ2-7	-	once	TGTGCCAGCAGCGGTGGTATGGGGAACTACGAGCAGTACTTC	CASSGGMGNYEQYF
TRBV4-2	TRBJ2-7	-	few	TGTGCCAGCAGCCAAGTCGGAGGGATCGAGCAGTACTTC	CASSQVGGIEQYF
TRBV4-3	TRBJ1-2	-	-	TGCGCCAGCAGCCAACTTACCCTAGGAGGTGGTGGCTACACCTTC	CASSQLTLGGGGYTF
TRBV15	TRBJ2-1	TRBD1	-	TGTGCCACCAGCAGACCCCGATGGGACAGGGGGTACAATGAGCAGTTCTTC	CATSRPRWDRGYNEQFF
TRBV3-1/TRBV3-2	TRBJ2-5	TRBD2	-	TGTGCCAGCAGCCAGGCGGGAGGGAATCAAGAGACCCAGTACTTC	CASSQAGGNQETQYF
TRBV5-5	TRBJ1-4	TRBD1	-	TGTGCCAGCAGCAAGACAGGGCCGACTAATGAAAAACTGTTTTTT	CASSKTGPTNEKLFF
TRBV24-1	TRBJ1-2	-	-	TGTGCCACCAGTGATGAACAGGTCAACTATGGCTACACCTTC	CATSDEQVNYGYTF
TRBV7-2	TRBJ2-4	-	-	TGTGCCAGCAGCCCCGGGTCCCCAATTCAGTACTTC	CASSPGSPIQYF
TRBV10-3	TRBJ1-2	-	-	TGTGCCATCAGTAAAGGAGGAGCTAACTATGGCTACACCTTC	CAISKGGANYGYTF
TRBV6-5	TRBJ1-4	-	-	TGTGCCAGCAGTCCTGACGTTTGGGGTGAAAAACTGTTTTTT	CASSPDVWGEKLFF
TRBV27	TRBJ1-2	-	-	TGTGCCAGCAGGAAAGAGATCAGGGGAGACTATGGCTACACCTTC	CASRKEIRGDYGYTF
TRBV5-8	TRBJ2-3	TRBD1	-	TGTGCCAGCAGCCCCGGACAGGGGGCAGATACGCAGTATTTT	CASSPGQGADTQYF
TRBV3-1/TRBV3-2	TRBJ1-4	TRBD1	-	TGTGCCAGCACCAGGGGGGGGAATGAAAAACTGTTTTTT	CASTRGGNEKLFF
TRBV7-9	TRBJ1-3	-	once	TGTGCCAGCAGCGCCTTCCCCGGAAACACCATATATTTT	CASSAFPGNTIYF
TRBV30	TRBJ1-3	-	-	TGTGCCTTCCATGGGGGCGCTGGAAACACCATATATTTT	CAFHGGAGNTIYF
TRBV18	TRBJ2-7	-	-	TGTGCCAGCTCACCACCGCCTCTAAGAACAGGCTACGAGCAGTACTTC	CASSPPPLRTGYEQYF
TRBV5-4	TRBJ2-1	TRBD2	-	TGTGCCAGCAGCATACTAGCGGGAGGGCTCAATGAGCAGTTCTTC	CASSILAGGLNEQFF
TRBV29-1	TRBJ1-2	-	once	TGCAGCGTTAGGACAACCGGGCAGGGTAACACCTTC	CSVRTTGQGNTF
TRBV18	TRBJ1-2	TRBD1	few	TGTGCCAGCTCACCCGGGACAGGGGATAACTATGGCTACACCTTC	CASSPGTGDNYGYTF